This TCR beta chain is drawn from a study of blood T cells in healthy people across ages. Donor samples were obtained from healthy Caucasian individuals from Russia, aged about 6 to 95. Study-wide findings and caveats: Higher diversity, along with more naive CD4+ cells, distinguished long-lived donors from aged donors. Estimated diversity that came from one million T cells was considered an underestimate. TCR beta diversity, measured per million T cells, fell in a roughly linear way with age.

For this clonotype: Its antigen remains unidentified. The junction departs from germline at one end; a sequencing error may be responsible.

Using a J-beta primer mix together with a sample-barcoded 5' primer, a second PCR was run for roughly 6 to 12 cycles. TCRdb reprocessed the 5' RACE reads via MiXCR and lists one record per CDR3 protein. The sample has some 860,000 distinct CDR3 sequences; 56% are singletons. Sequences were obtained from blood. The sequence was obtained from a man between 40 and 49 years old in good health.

The CDR3 is CSGEEGGEQYF. The CDR3 nucleotides are TGCAGCGGTGAAGAGGGTGGCGAGCAGTACTTC. The genes are TRBV29-1 and TRBJ2-7, with a weak D call TRBD2 (5 bases). The CDR3 consists of 11 residues. Germline V CDR1 and CDR2: SQVTM, ANQGSEA.